This T cell receptor beta chain was found in a study of CD8 T cells in ankylosing spondylitis. Quantitative barcoded 5'-RACE was used to prepare TCR beta libraries. Via MiXCR, TCRdb re-called the 5' RACE reads, giving one row per CDR3 protein. The table includes 350,000 to 450,000 distinct CDR3 sequences, roughly 26% detected once. Findings of the study overall: Significant enrichment of disease-linked clones was reported in matched ankylosing spondylitis synovial fluid. A motif in TCR beta, a set of eight or nine highly homologous variants, appeared characteristic of ankylosing spondylitis blood.

Trimming stripped 7 bases from V and 0 bases from J, with 10 bases between. CDR3 length: 15 residues. Germline loops: CDR1 LGHDT, CDR2 YNNKEL (reference sequence). A few counts support this clonotype. Antigen unknown. This chain connects TRBV3-1 to TRBJ2-6, with D uncertain. What was sequenced was blood, either unsorted or a sorted T cell fraction (not recorded which). This TCR derives from a male donor with ankylosing spondylitis. CDR3 DNA: TGTGCCAGCACTCGGCTGAACTCTGGGGCCAACGTCCTGACTTTC. This encodes CASTRLNSGANVLTF.